This TCR beta chain was sequenced during a study of OX40 agonist ivuxolimab in advanced cancers. Broader study findings: Clonal expansion from baseline to week 6 occurred in both CD4+ and CD8+ T cells.

The method was immunoSEQ multiplex PCR; TCRdb's version includes in-frame clones alone and lacks a portion of them. This sample has 35,000 to 40,000 clones, with about 90% found just once. To note about this clone: Its antigen is as yet unknown.

CDR1 is SGHVS and CDR2 is FQNEAQ in the germline V gene. The junction had 13 bases not matched to a gene; V was cut back by 4 bases and J by 1 base. CDR3 length equals 19 residues. Prior autoimmune disease or systemic immunosuppression barred patients. Blood sampling was done at baseline, cycle 4 day 1, and cycle 7 day 1. The receptor was isolated from an adult with an advanced solid tumor such as melanoma, head and neck, liver or kidney cancer. The material was CD4+ or CD8+ T cells sorted from blood, obtained in a trial of the OX40 agonist ivuxolimab. This chain joins TRBV7-8 and TRBJ2-6, with 7 nucleotides matching TRBD1. The CDR3 sequence: CASSSRSQGELSGANVLTF. Written as DNA, the CDR3 is TGTGCCAGCAGCTCACGAAGCCAGGGGGAGCTGTCTGGGGCCAACGTCCTGACTTTC.